One and the same sample provided the 4 T cell receptor beta chains below, sequenced in a study of shared clonotypes between healthy human individuals. Measured with immunoSEQ multiplex PCR; TCRdb has only the in-frame clones, and not every one. Of just under 350,000 clones listed, 73% were seen once; the top ten hold about 10%. Sequencing was performed on memory CD4+ T cells sorted from blood. Subset specified: CD45RA-negative fraction. The receptors here all came from a man aged 30-40 years in good health.

V and J are TRBV28 and TRBJ2-7, with a weak D call TRBD2 (5 bases). Germline CDR1 is MDHEN and CDR2 is SYDVKM. The CDR3 length is 14 residues. Trimming shortened V by 6 bases and J by 7 bases, and 19 bases separated the two germline ends. CDR3 sequence: CASSHVLGSYEQYF. For the CDR3, the DNA is TGTGCCAGCAGCCACGTGTTAGGGAGTTATGAGCAGTACTTC.

This clone was seen a handful of times. The rearrangement links TRBV25-1 to TRBJ2-3, with 9 nucleotides matching TRBD2. V shed 6 bases and J 1 base; nucleotides not matched to a gene: 5. The CDR3 loop spans 15 amino acids. Per the germline V gene, CDR1 is MGHDK and CDR2 is SYGVNS. CDR3: CASSFSGRGTDTQYF. In DNA, the CDR3 is TGTGCCAGCAGCTTTAGCGGGAGAGGCACAGATACGCAGTATTTT.

There are a few counts of this clone. The rearrangement joins TRBV4-1 to TRBJ2-6; the D gene could be TRBD1 or TRBD2 (5 bases each). Trimming cost V 3 bases and J 0 bases, with 15 bases left between them. Germline CDR1 MGHRA, CDR2 YSYEKL. The CDR3 spans 18 residues. CDR3 loop: CASSHAPGARSGANVLTF. DNA of the CDR3: TGCGCCAGCAGCCATGCACCCGGGGCCCGCTCTGGGGCCAACGTCCTGACTTTC.

The V call is TRBV4-2, the J call TRBJ2-1; 12 nucleotides align to TRBD2. The junction had 7 bases not matched to a gene; V was cut back by 0 bases and J by 7 bases. CDR3 length: 17 residues. CDR1 and CDR2 from the germline V gene are LGHNA and YNFKEQ. The CDR3 here is CASSQDPLAGGGNEQFF. The CDR3 DNA follows: TGTGCCAGCAGCCAAGACCCCCTAGCGGGAGGGGGTAATGAGCAGTTCTTC.